Following are 3 T cell receptor beta chains from one sample sequenced in a study of T cell responses to AZD1222 COVID-19 vaccine. Data came from immunoSEQ multiplex PCR; TCRdb stores just in-frame clones and leaves some out. The table includes more than 150,000 clones, about 92% detected once. The source was peripheral blood, collected on day 0 of AZD1222 vaccination. All receptors derive from an adult in good health.

V usage is TRBV3-1 (or the pseudogene TRBV3-2) and J usage is TRBJ1-6, with unresolved D. The germline CDR1 and CDR2 sequences are LGHDT and YNNKEL (reference sequence). V gave up 7 bases and J gave up 7 bases, with 11 bases separating them. This CDR3 is built from 13 residues. The CDR3 DNA sequence: TGTGCCAGCACCCGGTCGACGAATTCACCCCTCCACTTT. It codes for CASTRSTNSPLHF.

V usage is TRBV14 and J usage is TRBJ1-3, with no clear D. The germline gives CDR1 SGHDN, CDR2 FVKESK. The CDR3 is made up of 12 amino acids. Deletions cut 6 bases from V and 1 base from J, with 4 bases between. CDR3 sequence: CASRASGNTIYF. CDR3 nucleotide sequence: TGTGCCAGCAGGGCTTCTGGAAACACCATATATTTT.

The gene calls are TRBV29-1 and TRBJ2-3, with 9 nucleotides matching TRBD1. This CDR3 comprises 13 residues. The J segment lost 2 bases and the V segment lost 7 bases, leaving 4 bases of the junction unmatched. CDR1 is SQVTM and CDR2 is ANQGSEA in the germline V gene. The CDR3 DNA follows: TGCAGCGCGGGACAGGGAATCACAGATACGCAGTATTTT. Translated, it gives CSAGQGITDTQYF.